A selection of T cell receptor beta chains follows, all from one sample in a study of CD8+ T cells in alopecia areata. Repertoires were generated with immunoSEQ multiplex PCR, while TCRdb's copy carries only in-frame clones and drops some. This table has about 290,000 clones, roughly 60% appearing once. This sample comprised CD4+ T cells sorted from blood, obtained at week 24, from a patient treated with tofacitinib. These receptors were obtained from a human donor with alopecia areata. Both conserved end residues are trimmed from each CDR3.

V gene: TRBV29-1; CDR3 protein: SVESGGYEQF
V gene: TRBV7-8; CDR3 protein: ASSLWRTGDTYEQY
V gene: TRBV30; CDR3 protein: AWTRLRGANTGELF
V gene: TRBV29-1; CDR3 protein: SVGQGFVNEKLF
V gene: TRBV7-2; CDR3 protein: ASSLFGTSGTEAF
V gene: TRBV4-3; CDR3 protein: ASRQGQDNSPLH
V gene: TRBV29-1; CDR3 protein: SVERNTGELF
V gene: TRBV19; CDR3 protein: ASSMSSRGYT
V gene: TRBV30; CDR3 protein: AWRGQGQALN
V gene: TRBV29-1; CDR3 protein: SVAGNLNTEAF
V gene: TRBV30; CDR3 protein: AWSSGTLEKLF
V gene: TRBV28; CDR3 protein: ASSWGTDEQY
V gene: TRBV25-1; CDR3 protein: ASSPRERRGYT
V gene: TRBV5-4; CDR3 protein: ASSSDTSTDTQY
V gene: TRBV2; CDR3 protein: ASSTDQGLF
V gene: TRBV4-3; CDR3 protein: ASSQDRTPLH